The TCR beta chain described here comes from a study of cytomegalovirus exposure and HLA in healthy donors. At the level of the study: HLA-typed donors contributed about 85 million unique TCRs, which were held in an early data release. Study findings and constraints: Further analysis was carried out later, and it showed several of the most significant clusters appearing linked to common viral pathogens. Equally common other TCR beta chains were less clonally expanded than HLA-associated ones, a later analysis found.

Unrecorded immune exposures were likely, despite nominal health at sampling. Points on this clone: Antigen: not known.

Trimming took off 7 bases at V and 0 bases at J, with 16 bases between the two ends. The CDR3 extends over 16 amino acids. Per the germline V gene, CDR1 is SGHRS and CDR2 is YFSETQ. PCR involved 60 Vbeta and 13 Jbeta primers. Data came from immunoSEQ multiplex PCR; TCRdb stores just in-frame clones and leaves some out. Among approximately 140,000 clones listed, under 85% were seen once. V usage is TRBV5-1 and J usage is TRBJ2-2; D possibly corresponds to TRBD1 (7 bases). Sequenced sample: PBMCs. This receptor was obtained from a young man in good health and CMV-seronegative. The CDR3 sequence: CASSLGGTANTGELFF. The CDR3 DNA reads TGCGCCAGCTCCCTAGGGGGGACAGCGAACACCGGGGAGCTGTTTTTT.